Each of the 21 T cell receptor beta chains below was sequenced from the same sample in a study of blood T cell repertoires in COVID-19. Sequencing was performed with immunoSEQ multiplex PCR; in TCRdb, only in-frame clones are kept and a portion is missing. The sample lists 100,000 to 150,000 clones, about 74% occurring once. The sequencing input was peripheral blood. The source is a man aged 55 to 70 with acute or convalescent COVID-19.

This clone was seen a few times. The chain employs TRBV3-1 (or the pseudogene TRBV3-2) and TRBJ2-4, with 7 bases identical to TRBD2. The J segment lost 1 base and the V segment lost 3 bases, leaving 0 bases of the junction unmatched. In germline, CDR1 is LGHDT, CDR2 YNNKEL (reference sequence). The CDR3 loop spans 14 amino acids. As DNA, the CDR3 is TGTGCCAGCAGCCAGGGGGGGGCCAAAAACATTCAGTACTTC. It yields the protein CASSQGGAKNIQYF.

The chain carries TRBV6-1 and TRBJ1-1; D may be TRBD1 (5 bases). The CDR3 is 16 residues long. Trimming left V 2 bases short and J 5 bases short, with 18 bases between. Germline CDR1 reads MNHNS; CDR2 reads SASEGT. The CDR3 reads CASSERVAGGRTEAFF. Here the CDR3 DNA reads TGTGCCAGCAGTGAAAGGGTCGCGGGGGGACGGACTGAAGCTTTCTTT.

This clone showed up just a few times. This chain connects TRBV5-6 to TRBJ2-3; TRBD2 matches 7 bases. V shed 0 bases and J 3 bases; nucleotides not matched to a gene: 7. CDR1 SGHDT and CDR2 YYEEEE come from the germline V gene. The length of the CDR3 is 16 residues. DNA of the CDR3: TGTGCCAGCAGCTTGGGTCCCGGGACTACGACAGATACGCAGTATTTT. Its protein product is CASSLGPGTTTDTQYF.

The chain's CDR3 is CASSFHGDTEAFF. The CDR3 bases are TGCGCCAGCAGCTTTCACGGGGACACTGAAGCTTTCTTT. This chain joins TRBV5-1 and TRBJ1-1, with D unresolved. The V gene lost 2 bases and the J gene lost 3 bases, with 8 bases spanning the gap. CDR1 and CDR2 (germline): SGHRS, YFSETQ. The CDR3 spans 13 residues.

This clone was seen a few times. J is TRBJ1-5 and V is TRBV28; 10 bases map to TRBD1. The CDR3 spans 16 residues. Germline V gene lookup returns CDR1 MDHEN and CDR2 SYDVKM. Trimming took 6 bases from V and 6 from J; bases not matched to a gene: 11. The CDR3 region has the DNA TGTGCCAGCAGGACTTCCGGGACAGGGGCTTTTCAGCCCCAGCATTTT. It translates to CASRTSGTGAFQPQHF.

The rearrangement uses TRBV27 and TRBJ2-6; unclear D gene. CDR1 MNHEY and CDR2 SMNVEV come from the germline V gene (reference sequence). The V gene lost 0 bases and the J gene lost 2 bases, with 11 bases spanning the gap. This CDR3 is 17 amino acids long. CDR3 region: CASSLSPMAAGANVLTF. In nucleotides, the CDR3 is TGTGCCAGCAGTTTATCCCCCATGGCAGCTGGGGCCAACGTCCTGACTTTC.

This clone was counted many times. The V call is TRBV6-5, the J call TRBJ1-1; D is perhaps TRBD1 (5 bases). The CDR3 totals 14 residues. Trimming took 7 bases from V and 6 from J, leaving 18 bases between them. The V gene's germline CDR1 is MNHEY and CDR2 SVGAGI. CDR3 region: CASTGLRVGPEAFF. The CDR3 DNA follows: TGTGCCAGCACAGGCCTCAGGGTGGGGCCTGAAGCTTTCTTT.

The CDR3 DNA reads as TGTGCCAGCAGCCAAGAGTGGGACGGGGGGGCCGGTGAGCAGTTCTTC. Its translation: CASSQEWDGGAGEQFF. The gene calls are TRBV4-2 and TRBJ2-1, with 8 bases identical to TRBD2. Germline CDR1 is LGHNA and CDR2 is YNFKEQ. Trimming removed 0 bases from V and 9 bases from J; junction bases left unmatched: 10. CDR3 size: 16 residues.

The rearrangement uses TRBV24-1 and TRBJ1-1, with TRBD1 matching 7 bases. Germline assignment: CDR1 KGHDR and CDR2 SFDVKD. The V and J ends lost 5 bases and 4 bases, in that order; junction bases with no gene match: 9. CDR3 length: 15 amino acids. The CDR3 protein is CATSGSTGRITEAFF. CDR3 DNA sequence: TGTGCCACCAGTGGATCGACAGGGAGGATCACTGAAGCTTTCTTT.

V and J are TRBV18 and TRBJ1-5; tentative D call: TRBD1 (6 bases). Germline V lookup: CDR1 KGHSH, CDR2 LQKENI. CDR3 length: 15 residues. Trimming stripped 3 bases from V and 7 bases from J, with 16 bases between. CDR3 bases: TGTGCCAGCTCACCGTCGGAACAGGGCCGACAGCCCCAGCATTTT. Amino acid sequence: CASSPSEQGRQPQHF.

CDR3 region: CASSPSGDHIQYF. The CDR3 DNA sequence: TGTGCCAGCTCACCGAGCGGGGACCACATTCAGTACTTC. This chain connects TRBV18 to TRBJ2-4, with 7 bases lining up with TRBD2. Per the germline V gene, CDR1 is KGHSH and CDR2 is LQKENI. The CDR3 length is 13 residues. V shed 3 bases and J 8 bases; nucleotides not matched to a gene: 4. The full variable domain, rest sourced from reference TRBV18 and TRBJ2-4, is NAGVMQNPRHLVRRRGQEARLRCSPMKGHSHVYWYRQLPEEGLKFMVYLQKENIIDESGMPKERFSAEFPKEGPSILRIQQVVRGDSAAYFCASSPSGDHIQYFGAGTRLSVL.

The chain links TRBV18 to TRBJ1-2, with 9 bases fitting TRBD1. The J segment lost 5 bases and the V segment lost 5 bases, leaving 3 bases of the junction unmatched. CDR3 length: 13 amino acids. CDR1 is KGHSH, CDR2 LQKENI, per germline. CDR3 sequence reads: CASSNGQGYGYTF. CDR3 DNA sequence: TGTGCCAGCTCAAACGGACAGGGGTATGGCTACACCTTC.

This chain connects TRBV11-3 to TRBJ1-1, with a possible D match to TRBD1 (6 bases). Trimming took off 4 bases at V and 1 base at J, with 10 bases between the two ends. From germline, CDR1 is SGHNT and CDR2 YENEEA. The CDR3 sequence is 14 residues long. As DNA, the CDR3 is TGTGCCAGCAGCTCGGGACAAACGAACACTGAAGCTTTCTTT. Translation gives CASSSGQTNTEAFF.

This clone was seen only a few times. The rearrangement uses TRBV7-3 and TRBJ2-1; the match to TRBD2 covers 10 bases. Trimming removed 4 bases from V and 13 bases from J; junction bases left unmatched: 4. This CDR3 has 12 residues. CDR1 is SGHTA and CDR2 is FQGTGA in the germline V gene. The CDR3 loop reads CASSSSGGHQFF. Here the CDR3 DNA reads TGTGCCAGCAGCTCTAGCGGGGGCCATCAGTTCTTC.

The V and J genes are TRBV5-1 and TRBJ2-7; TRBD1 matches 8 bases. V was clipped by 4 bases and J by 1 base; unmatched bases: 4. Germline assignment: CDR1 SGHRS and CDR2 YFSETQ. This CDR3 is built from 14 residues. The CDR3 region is CASSTGTGSYEQYF. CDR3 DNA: TGCGCCAGCAGCACCGGGACAGGTTCCTACGAGCAGTACTTC. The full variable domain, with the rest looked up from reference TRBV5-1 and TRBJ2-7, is KAGVTQTPRYLIKTRGQQVTLSCSPISGHRSVSWYQQTPGQGLQFLFEYFSETQRNKGNFPGRFSGRQFSNSRSEMNVSTLELGDSALYLCASSTGTGSYEQYFGPGTRLTVT.

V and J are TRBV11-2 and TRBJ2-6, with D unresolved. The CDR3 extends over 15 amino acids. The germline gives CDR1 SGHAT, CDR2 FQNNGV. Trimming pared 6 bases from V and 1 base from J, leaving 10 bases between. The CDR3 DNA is TGTGCCAGCAGGGGCATACGGTCTGGGGCCAACGTCCTGACTTTC. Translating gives CASRGIRSGANVLTF.

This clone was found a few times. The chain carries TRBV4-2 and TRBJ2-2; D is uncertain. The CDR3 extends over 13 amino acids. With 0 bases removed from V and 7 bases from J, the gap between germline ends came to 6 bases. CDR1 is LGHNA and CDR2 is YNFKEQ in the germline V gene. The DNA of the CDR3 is TGTGCCAGCAGCCAAGAGCTAGTCGGGGAGCTGTTTTTT. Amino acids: CASSQELVGELFF.

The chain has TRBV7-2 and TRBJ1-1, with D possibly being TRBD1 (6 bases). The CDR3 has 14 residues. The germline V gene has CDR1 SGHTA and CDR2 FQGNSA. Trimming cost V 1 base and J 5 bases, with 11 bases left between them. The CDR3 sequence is CASSLGPGETEAFF. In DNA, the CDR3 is TGTGCCAGCAGCTTAGGTCCAGGGGAAACTGAAGCTTTCTTT.

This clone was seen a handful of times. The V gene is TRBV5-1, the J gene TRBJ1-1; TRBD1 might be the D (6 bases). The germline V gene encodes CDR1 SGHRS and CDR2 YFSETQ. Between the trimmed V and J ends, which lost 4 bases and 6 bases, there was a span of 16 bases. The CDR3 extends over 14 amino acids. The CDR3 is CASSVGTPGAEAFF. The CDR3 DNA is TGCGCCAGCAGCGTTGGGACACCCGGGGCTGAAGCTTTCTTT. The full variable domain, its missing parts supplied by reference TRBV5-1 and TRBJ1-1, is KAGVTQTPRYLIKTRGQQVTLSCSPISGHRSVSWYQQTPGQGLQFLFEYFSETQRNKGNFPGRFSGRQFSNSRSEMNVSTLELGDSALYLCASSVGTPGAEAFFGQGTRLTVV.

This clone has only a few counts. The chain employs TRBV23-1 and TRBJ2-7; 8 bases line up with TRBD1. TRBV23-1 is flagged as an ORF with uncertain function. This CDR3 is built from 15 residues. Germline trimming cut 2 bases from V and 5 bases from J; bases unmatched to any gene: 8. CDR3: CASSQPRDRSHEQYF. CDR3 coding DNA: TGCGCCAGCAGTCAACCGAGGGACAGGTCCCACGAGCAGTACTTC.

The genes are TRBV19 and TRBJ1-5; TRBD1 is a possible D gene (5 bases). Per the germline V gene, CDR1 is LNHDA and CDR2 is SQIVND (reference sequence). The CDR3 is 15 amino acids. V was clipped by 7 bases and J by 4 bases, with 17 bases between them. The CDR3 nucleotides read TGTGCCAGTACTGGGTGGCAGGGAAAGAATCAGCCCCAGCATTTT. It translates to CASTGWQGKNQPQHF.